Listed below are T cell receptor beta chains from one sample, sequenced in a study of cytomegalovirus exposure and HLA in healthy donors. The repertoire was sequenced with immunoSEQ multiplex PCR; TCRdb's copy has only in-frame clones and lacks some. The table has almost 200,000 clones, around three quarters seen once. The sample consisted of PBMCs. These TCRs come from a woman in her twenties or thirties in good health and CMV-seropositive. Each CDR3 is given with its conserved first and last residue. D genes are given only for firm matches. For some rows the clone size is stated as once, few or many, or as a class when expanded; others skip it.

cdr3_aa cdr3_nt clone_size v_call d_call j_call
CASSFSLLNTEAFF TGTGCCAGCAGTTTTAGTTTACTGAACACTGAAGCTTTCTTT NA TRBV27 NA TRBJ1-1
CASSYSDRGNTIYF TGTGCCAGCAGTTACTCCGACAGGGGAAACACCATATATTTT NA TRBV6-5 NA TRBJ1-3
CASRGWRGDSNQPQHF TGTGCCAGTAGAGGGTGGCGGGGAGATAGCAATCAGCCCCAGCATTTT NA TRBV19 NA TRBJ1-5
CASSHNSLSRTVYNEQFF TGCGCCAGCAGCCACAATAGCTTAAGTAGGACAGTCTACAATGAGCAGTTCTTC NA TRBV4-3 NA TRBJ2-1
CATSRLEEQFF TGTGCCACCAGCAGACTCGAGGAGCAGTTCTTC NA TRBV15 NA TRBJ2-1
CASSLGTGPDGAQETQYF TGCGCCAGCAGCCTAGGGACAGGCCCCGACGGGGCACAAGAGACCCAGTACTTC NA TRBV5-1 TRBD1 TRBJ2-5
CASSWEGYRVSPPETQYF TGCGCCAGCAGCTGGGAAGGCTACAGGGTAAGCCCCCCAGAGACCCAGTACTTC NA TRBV5-1 NA TRBJ2-5
CASSVQGTDNSPLHF TGTGCCAGCAGCGTCCAGGGAACGGATAATTCACCCCTCCACTTT NA TRBV9 NA TRBJ1-6
CASSTLGGIGKPQHF TGTGCCAGCAGCACGTTGGGGGGGATAGGCAAGCCCCAGCATTTT many TRBV21-1 NA TRBJ1-5
CASSYPGLAGYEQYF TGTGCCAGCAGTTACCCCGGACTAGCGGGATACGAGCAGTACTTC NA TRBV6-5 TRBD2 TRBJ2-7
CASSEGLAGADTQYF TGTGCCAGCAGTGAGGGACTAGCGGGTGCAGATACGCAGTATTTT NA TRBV2 TRBD2 TRBJ2-3
CASSAIENYNEQFF TGTGCCAGCAGCGCAATAGAAAATTACAATGAGCAGTTCTTC NA TRBV4-2 NA TRBJ2-1
CAISDRGQAVTYEQYF TGTGCCATCAGTGATCGGGGACAGGCGGTAACCTACGAGCAGTACTTC NA TRBV10-3 TRBD1 TRBJ2-7
CASSQELLGTGEAFF TGCGCCAGCAGCCAAGAGCTTCTAGGGACAGGTGAAGCTTTCTTT NA TRBV4-3 TRBD1 TRBJ1-1
CASAREASEAFF TGTGCCAGCGCCCGGGAGGCCTCTGAAGCTTTCTTT NA TRBV5-4 NA TRBJ1-1
CASSRTGGAYGYTF TGTGCCAGCAGTCGAACAGGGGGCGCTTATGGCTACACCTTC NA TRBV27 TRBD1 TRBJ1-2
CASSLSFRGTAWNEQYF TGTGCCAGCAGCTTGTCTTTCCGCGGGACGGCTTGGAACGAGCAGTACTTC NA TRBV5-8 NA TRBJ2-7
CASGDRGNQPQHF TGTGCCAGCGGGGACAGGGGCAATCAGCCCCAGCATTTT NA TRBV6-1 TRBD1 TRBJ1-5
CASSEDRVQETQYF TGTGCCAGCAGTGAAGACAGGGTCCAAGAGACCCAGTACTTC NA TRBV2 NA TRBJ2-5
CASSGGPYEQYF TGTGCCAGCAGTGGTGGGCCTTACGAGCAGTACTTC once TRBV2 NA TRBJ2-7
CASSKGQGASPLHF TGTGCCAGCAGCAAGGGGCAGGGGGCATCACCCCTCCACTTT few TRBV6-5 TRBD1 TRBJ1-6
CASSSTGGFGETQYF TGTGCCAGCAGCTCGACAGGGGGCTTCGGGGAGACCCAGTACTTC NA TRBV5-4 TRBD1 TRBJ2-5
CASRGAGNTIYF TGTGCCAGCAGGGGAGCTGGAAACACCATATATTTT NA TRBV2 NA TRBJ1-3
CASSLAGGNYNEQFF TGTGCCAGCAGCCTAGCGGGAGGTAACTACAATGAGCAGTTCTTC few TRBV11-3 TRBD2 TRBJ2-1
CASTNLRGLTYEQYF TGTGCCAGCACGAACCTAAGGGGACTAACCTACGAGCAGTACTTC NA TRBV2 TRBD2 TRBJ2-7
CASSLAHPGQGFDEQFF TGTGCCAGCAGCTTAGCCCACCCGGGACAGGGGTTCGATGAGCAGTTCTTC NA TRBV11-2 TRBD1 TRBJ2-1
CASSALAGYTDTQYF TGTGCCAGCAGTGCCCTAGCGGGATACACAGATACGCAGTATTTT NA TRBV6-1 TRBD2 TRBJ2-3
CASSQDRSQGSNTEAFF TGCGCCAGCAGCCAAGATCGTAGTCAGGGGTCGAACACTGAAGCTTTCTTT NA TRBV4-1 NA TRBJ1-1
CASSGGTRYNEQFF TGTGCCAGCAGTGGTGGGACTAGATACAATGAGCAGTTCTTC NA TRBV2 TRBD2 TRBJ2-1
CASGQGYNEQFF TGTGCCAGTGGTCAGGGGTACAATGAGCAGTTCTTC NA TRBV27 NA TRBJ2-1
CASSPGGRYEKLFF TGTGCCAGCAGTCCTGGGGGCCGGTACGAAAAACTGTTTTTT NA TRBV28 NA TRBJ1-4
CASSAGTGRYEQYF TGCGCCAGCAGCGCCGGGACAGGGCGCTACGAGCAGTACTTC NA TRBV4-3 TRBD1 TRBJ2-7
CASSLAGNTEAFF TGCGCCAGCAGCTTGGCGGGGAACACTGAAGCTTTCTTT NA TRBV5-1 NA TRBJ1-1
CASLGGETQYF TGTGCCAGCTTGGGGGGAGAGACCCAGTACTTC few TRBV7-8 NA TRBJ2-5
CASGLSQGKAFF TGTGCTAGTGGTTTGTCACAGGGTAAAGCTTTCTTT NA TRBV12-5 NA TRBJ1-1
CAWSDQDRTSGGRGVTDTQYF TGTGCCTGGAGTGATCAAGACCGGACTAGCGGGGGGCGGGGGGTGACAGATACGCAGTATTTT once TRBV30 TRBD2 TRBJ2-3